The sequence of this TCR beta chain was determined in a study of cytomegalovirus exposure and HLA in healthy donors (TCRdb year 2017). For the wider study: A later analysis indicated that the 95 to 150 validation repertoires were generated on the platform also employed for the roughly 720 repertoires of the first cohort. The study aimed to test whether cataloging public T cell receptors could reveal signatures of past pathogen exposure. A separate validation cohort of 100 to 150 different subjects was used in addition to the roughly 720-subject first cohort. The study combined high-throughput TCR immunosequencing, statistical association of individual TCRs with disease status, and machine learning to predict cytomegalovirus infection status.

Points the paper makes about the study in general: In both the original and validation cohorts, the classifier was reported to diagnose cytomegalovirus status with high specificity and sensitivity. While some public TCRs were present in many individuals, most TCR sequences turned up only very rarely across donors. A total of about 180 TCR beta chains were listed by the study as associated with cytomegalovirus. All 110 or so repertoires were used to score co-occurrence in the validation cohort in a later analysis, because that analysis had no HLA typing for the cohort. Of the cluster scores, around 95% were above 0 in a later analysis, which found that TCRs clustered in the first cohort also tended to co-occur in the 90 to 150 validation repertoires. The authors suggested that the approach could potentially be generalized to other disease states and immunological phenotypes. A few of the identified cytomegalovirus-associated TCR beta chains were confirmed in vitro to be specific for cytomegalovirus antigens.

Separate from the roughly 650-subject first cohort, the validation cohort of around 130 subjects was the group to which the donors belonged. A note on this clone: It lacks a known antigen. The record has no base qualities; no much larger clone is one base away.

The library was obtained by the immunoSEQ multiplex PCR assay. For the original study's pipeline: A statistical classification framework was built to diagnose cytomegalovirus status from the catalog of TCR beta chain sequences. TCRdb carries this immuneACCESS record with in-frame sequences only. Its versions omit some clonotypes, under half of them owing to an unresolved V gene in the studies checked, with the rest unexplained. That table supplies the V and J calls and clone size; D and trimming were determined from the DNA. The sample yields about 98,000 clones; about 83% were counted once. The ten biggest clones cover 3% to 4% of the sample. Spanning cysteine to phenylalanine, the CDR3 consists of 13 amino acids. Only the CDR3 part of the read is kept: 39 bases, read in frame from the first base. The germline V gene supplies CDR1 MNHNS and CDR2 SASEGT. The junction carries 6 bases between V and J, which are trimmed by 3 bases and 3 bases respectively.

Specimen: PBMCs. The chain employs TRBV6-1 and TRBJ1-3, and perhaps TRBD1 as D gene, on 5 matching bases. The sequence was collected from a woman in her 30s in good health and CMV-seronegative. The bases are TGTGCCAGCAGTGACAGGGTTGGAAACACCATATATTTT. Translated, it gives CASSDRVGNTIYF.